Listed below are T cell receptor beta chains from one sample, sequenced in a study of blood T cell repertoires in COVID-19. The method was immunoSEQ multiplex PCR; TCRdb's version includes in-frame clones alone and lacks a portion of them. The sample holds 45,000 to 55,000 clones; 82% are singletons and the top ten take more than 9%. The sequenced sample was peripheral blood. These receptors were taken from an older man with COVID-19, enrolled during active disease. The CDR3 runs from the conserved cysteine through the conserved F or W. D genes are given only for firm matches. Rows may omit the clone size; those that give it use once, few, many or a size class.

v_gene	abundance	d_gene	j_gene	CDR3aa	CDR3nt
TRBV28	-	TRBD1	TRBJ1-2	CASSLRDRVYGYTF	TGTGCCAGCAGTCTACGGGACAGAGTCTATGGCTACACCTTC
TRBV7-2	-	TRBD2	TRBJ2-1	CASSLTGGRPYNEQFF	TGTGCCAGCAGCTTAACGGGCGGGAGACCTTACAATGAGCAGTTCTTC
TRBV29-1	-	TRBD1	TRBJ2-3	CSVEGQATDTQYF	TGCAGCGTTGAGGGACAGGCAACAGATACGCAGTATTTT
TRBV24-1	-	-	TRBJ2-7	CATSALGGPPYEQYF	TGTGCCACCAGTGCCTTAGGGGGACCTCCCTACGAGCAGTACTTC
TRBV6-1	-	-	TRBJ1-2	CASSEGLGGVSYGYTF	TGTGCCAGCAGTGAAGGTCTCGGAGGGGTAAGCTATGGCTACACCTTC
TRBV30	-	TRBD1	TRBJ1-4	CACTGQDNEKLFF	TGTGCCTGTACGGGACAGGATAATGAAAAACTGTTTTTT
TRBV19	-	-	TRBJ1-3	CASISGVNTIYF	TGTGCCAGTATCTCGGGGGTAAACACCATATATTTT
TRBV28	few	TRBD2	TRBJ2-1	CASVRSGGHYNEQFF	TGTGCCAGCGTCCGTAGCGGGGGACATTACAATGAGCAGTTCTTC
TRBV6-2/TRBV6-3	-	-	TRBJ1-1	CASTPRGRDVNTEAFF	TGTGCCAGCACCCCAAGGGGGAGGGACGTGAACACTGAAGCTTTCTTT
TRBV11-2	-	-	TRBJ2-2	CASSPLGTGELFF	TGTGCCAGCAGCCCCCTCGGGACCGGGGAGCTGTTTTTT
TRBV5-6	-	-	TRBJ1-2	CASSFVQNYGYTF	TGTGCCAGCAGCTTTGTTCAGAACTATGGCTACACCTTC
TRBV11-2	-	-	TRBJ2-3	CASSFLGGEDTQYF	TGTGCCAGCAGCTTTTTAGGCGGAGAAGATACGCAGTATTTT
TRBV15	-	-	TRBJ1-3	CATSRGRGSGNTIYF	TGTGCCACCAGCAGAGGAAGGGGATCAGGAAACACCATATATTTT
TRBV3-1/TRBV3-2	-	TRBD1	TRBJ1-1	CASSRQGADTEAFF	TGTGCCAGCAGTCGACAGGGGGCGGACACTGAAGCTTTCTTT
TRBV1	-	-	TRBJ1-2	CTSSQRGCGGYTF	TGCACCAGCAGCCAAAGGGGTTGTGGTGGCTACACCTTC
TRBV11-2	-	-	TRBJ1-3	CASTPRGLDGNTIYF	TGTGCCAGCACCCCCCGGGGTTTAGATGGAAACACCATATATTTT
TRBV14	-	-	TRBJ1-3	CASSPDGVRGNTIYF	TGTGCCAGCAGCCCTGACGGGGTGCGAGGAAACACCATATATTTT
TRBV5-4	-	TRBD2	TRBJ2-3	CASSLGAGGSVDTQYF	TGTGCCAGCAGCTTGGGGGCGGGGGGTTCTGTGGATACGCAGTATTTT
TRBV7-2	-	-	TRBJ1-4	CASSVRRGGQLFF	TGTGCCAGCAGCGTACGACGGGGTGGGCAACTGTTTTTT
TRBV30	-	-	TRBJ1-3	CASTRGAPGNTIYF	TGTGCCTCTACCCGGGGGGCGCCCGGAAACACCATATATTTT
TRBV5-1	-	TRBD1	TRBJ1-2	CASSLGQGAGYTF	TGCGCCAGCAGCTTGGGGCAGGGGGCTGGCTACACCTTC
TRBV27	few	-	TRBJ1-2	CASSLSGLFYGYTF	TGTGCCAGCAGTTTATCGGGACTGTTCTATGGCTACACCTTC
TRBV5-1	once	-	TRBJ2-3	CASRERRGTDTQYF	TGCGCCAGCAGGGAAAGGAGGGGCACAGATACGCAGTATTTT
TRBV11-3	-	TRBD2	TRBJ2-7	CASSTSGGSYEQYF	TGTGCCAGCAGTACTAGCGGGGGGTCCTACGAGCAGTACTTC
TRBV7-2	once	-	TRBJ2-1	CASSLGWAVDEQFF	TGTGCCAGCAGCTTAGGATGGGCAGTTGATGAGCAGTTCTTC
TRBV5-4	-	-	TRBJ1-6	CASSPGSDNSPLHF	TGTGCCAGCAGCCCGGGATCAGACAATTCACCCCTCCACTTT
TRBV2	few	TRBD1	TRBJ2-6	CASSEYFTRDRGFPGANVLTF	TGTGCCAGCAGTGAATATTTCACCCGGGACAGGGGGTTTCCTGGGGCCAACGTCCTGACTTTC
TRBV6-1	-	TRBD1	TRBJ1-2	CASSEDRGVNYGYTF	TGTGCCAGCAGTGAGGACAGGGGAGTCAACTATGGCTACACCTTC
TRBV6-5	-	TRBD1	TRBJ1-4	CASSYSGQDEKLFF	TGTGCCAGCAGTTACTCGGGACAGGACGAAAAACTGTTTTTT
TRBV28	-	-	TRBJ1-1	CASSSLQVGAFF	TGTGCCAGCAGTTCCCTACAGGTTGGGGCTTTCTTT
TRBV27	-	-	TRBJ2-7	CASSFTRGLSYEQYF	TGTGCCAGCAGTTTTACGCGGGGCCTCTCCTACGAGCAGTACTTC
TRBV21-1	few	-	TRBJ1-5	CASSPPEGANQPQHF	TGTGCCAGCAGCCCACCGGAGGGGGCGAATCAGCCCCAGCATTTT
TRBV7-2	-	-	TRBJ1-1	CASSLYRETEAFF	TGTGCCAGCAGCTTATACAGGGAAACTGAAGCTTTCTTT
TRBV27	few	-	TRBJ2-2	CASSLPGTGELFF	TGTGCCAGCAGTTTGCCCGGCACCGGGGAGCTGTTTTTT
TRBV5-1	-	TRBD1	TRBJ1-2	CASSLGPQGTYGYTF	TGCGCCAGCAGCTTGGGTCCACAGGGGACCTATGGCTACACCTTC
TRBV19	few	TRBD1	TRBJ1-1	CASLPRQGTYTEAFF	TGTGCCAGTCTTCCTAGACAGGGCACCTACACTGAAGCTTTCTTT
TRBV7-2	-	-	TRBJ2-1	CASSLGVPGYNEQFF	TGTGCCAGCAGCTTAGGAGTTCCCGGCTACAATGAGCAGTTCTTC
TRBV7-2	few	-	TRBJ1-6	CASSRGSGVDSPLHF	TGTGCCAGCAGCCGCGGATCCGGGGTGGATTCACCCCTCCACTTT
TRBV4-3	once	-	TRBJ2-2	CASSQYAGGELFF	TGCGCCAGCAGCCAATACGCCGGCGGGGAGCTGTTTTTT
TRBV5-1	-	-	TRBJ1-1	CASSLGGTVLEAFF	TGCGCCAGCAGCTTGGGTGGTACAGTACTCGAAGCTTTCTTT
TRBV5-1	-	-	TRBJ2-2	CASARDSTNTGELFF	TGCGCCAGCGCTCGGGACTCAACGAACACCGGGGAGCTGTTTTTT
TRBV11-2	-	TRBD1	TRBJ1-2	CASSLGRGANYGYTF	TGTGCCAGCAGCTTAGGCAGGGGGGCCAACTATGGCTACACCTTC
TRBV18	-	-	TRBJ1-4	CASSAGTNNEKLFF	TGTGCCAGCTCAGCTGGGACAAATAATGAAAAACTGTTTTTT
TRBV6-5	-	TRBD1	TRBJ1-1	CASSSLGTGMSTEAFF	TGTGCCAGCAGTTCTCTAGGGACAGGGATGAGCACTGAAGCTTTCTTT
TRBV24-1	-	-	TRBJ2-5	CATRDNLLEETQYF	TGTGCCACCAGGGATAACCTTTTAGAAGAGACCCAGTACTTC
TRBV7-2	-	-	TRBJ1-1	CASSPSWTDWDTEAFF	TGTGCCAGCAGCCCTAGCTGGACAGATTGGGACACTGAAGCTTTCTTT
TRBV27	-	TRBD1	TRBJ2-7	CASSLLQGQGEQYF	TGTGCCAGCAGTTTATTACAGGGGCAAGGCGAGCAGTACTTC
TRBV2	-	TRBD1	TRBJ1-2	CASSYDREKGYTF	TGTGCCAGCAGCTACGACAGGGAGAAGGGCTACACCTTC
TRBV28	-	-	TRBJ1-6	CASSSTGKPLHF	TGTGCCAGCAGTTCAACAGGGAAGCCCCTCCACTTT
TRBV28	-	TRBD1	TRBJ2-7	CASSFRKTGGLDEQYF	TGTGCCAGCAGTTTTCGGAAGACAGGGGGCTTGGACGAGCAGTACTTC
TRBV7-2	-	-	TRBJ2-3	CASSKTGTLSWTDTQYF	TGTGCCAGCAGCAAAACCGGGACTCTCAGTTGGACAGATACGCAGTATTTT